This is a list of T cell receptor beta chains from one sample in a study of T cell changes during pregnancy in multiple sclerosis. Sequencing used immunoSEQ multiplex PCR; TCRdb keeps in-frame clones, though not all of them. The sample lists 55,000 to 85,000 clones, about nine tenths occurring once. This material consisted of peripheral blood, taken in the third trimester of pregnancy. Receptors originate from a female donor with multiple sclerosis, enrolled in a pregnancy study. CDR3s include the opening cysteine and the closing phenylalanine or tryptophan. Each record gives: J gene, D gene, V gene, clone size, CDR3 protein, CDR3 DNA. A D gene is named only where the DNA matches it firmly. Not every row has a clone size; where given, it reads once, few, many or a size class.

TRBJ1-1	.	TRBV7-9	.	CASSLGPGMNTEAFF	TGTGCCAGCAGCTTAGGTCCGGGGATGAACACTGAAGCTTTCTTT
TRBJ2-1	TRBD2	TRBV6-1	.	CASSGLAGVAYEQFF	TGTGCCAGCAGTGGACTAGCGGGAGTAGCGTATGAGCAGTTCTTC
TRBJ2-7	.	TRBV11-3	.	CASRNVGTYEQYF	TGTGCCAGCAGAAATGTTGGGACTTACGAGCAGTACTTC
TRBJ1-2	TRBD1	TRBV7-2	.	CASSLWTGQNYGYTF	TGTGCCAGCAGCTTGTGGACAGGGCAAAACTATGGCTACACCTTC
TRBJ1-2	.	TRBV4-3	.	CASSQEDVQGVYGYTF	TGCGCCAGCAGCCAAGAAGACGTCCAGGGTGTCTATGGCTACACCTTC
TRBJ1-5	.	TRBV6-6	.	CASSSFRAGSNQPQHF	TGTGCCAGCAGCTCCTTCCGGGCGGGTAGCAATCAGCCCCAGCATTTT
TRBJ2-4	.	TRBV6-5	.	CASSSRGHIQYF	TGTGCCAGCAGTTCCAGGGGACACATTCAGTACTTC
TRBJ2-7	TRBD2	TRBV5-1	.	CASSDGGEQYF	TGCGCCAGCAGCGACGGGGGGGAGCAGTACTTC
TRBJ2-5	.	TRBV6-6	.	CASIGHDQETQYF	TGTGCCAGCATCGGACACGATCAAGAGACCCAGTACTTC
TRBJ1-3	.	TRBV7-2	once	CASSLIHSSGPIYF	TGTGCCAGCAGCTTAATTCACTCGAGTGGGCCCATATATTTT
TRBJ2-2	TRBD1	TRBV5-1	.	CASSLGDSNTGELFF	TGCGCCAGCAGCTTGGGGGACAGTAACACCGGGGAGCTGTTTTTT
TRBJ1-2	.	TRBV6-5	.	CASSYSGVNGYTF	TGTGCCAGCAGTTACTCAGGAGTGAATGGCTACACCTTC
TRBJ1-1	.	TRBV6-1	.	CASFMNTEAFF	TGTGCCAGCTTCATGAACACTGAAGCTTTCTTT